This TCR beta chain is drawn from a study of regulatory T cells in long-lasting Graves disease. With iRepertoire HTBI primers and Arm-PCR of CDR3 regions, TCR beta libraries were built. Each CDR3 protein is one row after TCRdb ran MiXCR on the multiplex PCR reads. This sample has about 430,000 distinct CDR3 sequences; approximately 15% occur once, and the top ten carry over 7.5%. The CDR3 loop spans 16 amino acids. The ends lost 5 bases at V and 0 bases at J; junction bases unmatched: 3. In germline, CDR1 is MNHEY, CDR2 SMNVEV (reference sequence). Time point: newly diagnosed GD, antithyroid drugs for less than 3 months. RNA extracted from PBMCs served as the sequencing template. Staff took approximately 10 milliliters of peripheral blood and put it into EDTA tubes. Whole-study findings and limits: Persistent Graves' patients showed reduced TCR diversity versus newly diagnosed patients.

This clonotype was detected many times. The antigen remains undetermined. The data also belong to a second study, concerning T cells in Graves' hyperthyroidism and ophthalmopathy.

This chain joins TRBV27 and TRBJ2-3, with 12 bases matching TRBD2. This clonotype originated in a woman in her thirties or forties with Graves disease. This material consisted of peripheral blood mononuclear cells (PBMCs), taken at new diagnosis, from a patient treated with antithyroid drugs. The CDR3 reads CASSPGTSGSTDTQYF. The CDR3 coding sequence is TGTGCCAGCAGTCCCGGGACTAGCGGGAGCACAGATACGCAGTATTTT.